The 4 T cell receptor beta chains reported below all come from one sample, sequenced in a study of cytotoxic CD8 clonotypes in ibrutinib-treated CLL. Using immunoSEQ multiplex PCR, the repertoire was profiled, and TCRdb retains in-frame clones only, with some absent. The sample holds 270,000 or so clones, 60% to 80% seen once. The material was PBMCs, obtained at disease progression, from a patient treated with ibrutinib. Source of these receptors: a human donor with chronic lymphocytic leukemia.

This clone came up a few times. This chain connects TRBV4-2 to TRBJ1-6, with no clear D. V shed 1 base and J shed 0 bases, with 10 bases lying between them. Germline CDR1 LGHNA, CDR2 YNFKEQ. The CDR3 is 17 amino acids. The CDR3 protein is CASSQVLPSSYNSPLHF. DNA of the CDR3: TGTGCCAGCAGCCAAGTTCTTCCCAGCTCCTATAATTCACCCCTCCACTTT.

This clone was seen just once. This chain links TRBV19 with TRBJ1-2; 8 nucleotides align to TRBD1. Per the germline V gene, CDR1 is LNHDA and CDR2 is SQIVND (reference sequence). Unmatched junction bases numbered 13, after V lost 4 bases and J lost 6 bases. This CDR3 region has 16 residues. As DNA, the CDR3 is TGTGCCAGTAGTAAATTCAAAGGACAGGGTGTTGATGGCTACACCTTC. Protein product: CASSKFKGQGVDGYTF. The full variable domain, in which reference TRBV19 and TRBJ1-2 provide the parts outside the CDR3, is DGGITQSPKYLFRKEGQNVTLSCEQNLNHDAMYWYRQDPGQGLRLIYYSQIVNDFQKGDIAEGYSVSREKKESFPLTVTSAQKNPTAFYLCASSKFKGQGVDGYTFGSGTRLTVV.

The chain carries TRBV5-6 and TRBJ2-7; TRBD1 is a possible D gene (5 bases). CDR3 length: 15 residues. From germline, CDR1 is SGHDT and CDR2 YYEEEE. Trimming pared 3 bases from V and 0 bases from J, leaving 13 bases between. The CDR3 reads CASSSRTRVSYEQYF. The CDR3 bases are TGTGCCAGCAGCTCACGGACACGCGTCTCCTACGAGCAGTACTTC.

CDR3 residues: CASSRPHGTNTGELFF. The DNA of the CDR3 is TGTGCCAGCAGCCGCCCCCATGGGACTAACACCGGGGAGCTGTTTTTT. This rearrangement joins TRBV27 to TRBJ2-2; tentative D call: TRBD2 (6 bases). Germline V lookup: CDR1 MNHEY, CDR2 SMNVEV (reference sequence). V lost 6 bases and J lost 2, with 16 bases in between. The length of the CDR3 is 16 residues.